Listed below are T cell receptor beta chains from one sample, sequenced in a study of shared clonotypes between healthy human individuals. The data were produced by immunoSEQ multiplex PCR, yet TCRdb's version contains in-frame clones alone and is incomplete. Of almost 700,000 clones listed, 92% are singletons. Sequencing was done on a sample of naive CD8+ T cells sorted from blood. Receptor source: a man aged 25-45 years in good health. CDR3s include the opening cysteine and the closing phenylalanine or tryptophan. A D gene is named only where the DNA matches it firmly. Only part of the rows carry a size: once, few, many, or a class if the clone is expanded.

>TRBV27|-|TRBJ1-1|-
CASSLAAMNTEAFF
TGTGCCAGCAGTTTAGCAGCCATGAACACTGAAGCTTTCTTT
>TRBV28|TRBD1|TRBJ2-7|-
CASSTGDFNEQYF
TGTGCCAGCAGTACAGGGGATTTCAACGAGCAGTACTTC
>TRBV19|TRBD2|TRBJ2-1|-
CASNSGSRGADEQFF
TGTGCCAGTAACAGCGGGAGTCGTGGAGCGGATGAGCAGTTCTTC
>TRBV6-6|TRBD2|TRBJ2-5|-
CASSLPGLGEAETQYF
TGTGCCAGCAGTCTCCCCGGACTAGGGGAGGCAGAGACCCAGTACTTC
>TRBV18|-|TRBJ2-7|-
CASSPPGTGTYEQYF
TGTGCCAGCTCACCACCGGGGACGGGGACCTACGAGCAGTACTTC
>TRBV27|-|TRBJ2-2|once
CASSLVAGELFF
TGTGCCAGCAGTTTGGTCGCCGGGGAGCTGTTTTTT
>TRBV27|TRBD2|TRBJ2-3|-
CASSRRLAGLTDTQYF
TGTGCCAGCAGCAGACGACTAGCGGGACTCACAGATACGCAGTATTTT
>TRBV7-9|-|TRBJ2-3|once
CASSFLGRSTDTQYF
TGTGCCAGCAGCTTCTTGGGGCGAAGCACAGATACGCAGTATTTT
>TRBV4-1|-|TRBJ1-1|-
CASSQDLLNTEAFF
TGCGCCAGCAGCCAAGATCTGTTGAACACTGAAGCTTTCTTT
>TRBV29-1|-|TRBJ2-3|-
CSVTSPGGDPTDTQYF
TGCAGCGTTACCTCCCCAGGAGGAGACCCCACAGATACGCAGTATTTT
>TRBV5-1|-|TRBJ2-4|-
CASRGEGSKNIQYF
TGCGCCAGCAGGGGCGAGGGTTCCAAAAACATTCAGTACTTC
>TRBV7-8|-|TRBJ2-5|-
CASSLRGETQYF
TGTGCCAGCAGCCTGAGAGGAGAGACCCAGTACTTC
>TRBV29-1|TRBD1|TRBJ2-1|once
CSVETGQGYNEQFF
TGCAGCGTTGAGACGGGACAGGGCTACAATGAGCAGTTCTTC
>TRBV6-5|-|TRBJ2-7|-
CASSYKGVYEQYF
TGTGCCAGCAGTTATAAGGGAGTATACGAGCAGTACTTC
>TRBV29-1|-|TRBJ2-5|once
CSVGARGETQYF
TGCAGCGTTGGGGCCAGGGGTGAGACCCAGTACTTC
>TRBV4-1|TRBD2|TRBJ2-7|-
CASSQVAGIVYEQYF
TGCGCCAGCAGCCAAGTAGCGGGAATAGTTTACGAGCAGTACTTC
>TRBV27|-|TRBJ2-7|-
CASSLRLDGAAIDEQYF
TGTGCCAGCAGTTTACGGCTAGACGGGGCCGCTATCGACGAGCAGTACTTC
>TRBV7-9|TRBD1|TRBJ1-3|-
CASSLGGTGWDGNTIYF
TGTGCCAGCAGCTTAGGTGGGACAGGATGGGACGGAAACACCATATATTTT
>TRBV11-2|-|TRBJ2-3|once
CASIRGDTPDTQYF
TGTGCCAGCATCCGAGGGGACACACCGGATACGCAGTATTTT
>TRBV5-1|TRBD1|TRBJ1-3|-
CASSPHRGGDTIYF
TGCGCCAGCAGCCCCCACAGGGGAGGCGACACCATATATTTT
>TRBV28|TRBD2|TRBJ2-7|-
CASSPGTSGMYEQYF
TGTGCCAGCAGCCCTGGGACTAGCGGGATGTACGAGCAGTACTTC
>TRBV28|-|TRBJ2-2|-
CASRRLGTNTGELFF
TGTGCCAGCAGGCGGCTTGGAACGAACACCGGGGAGCTGTTTTTT
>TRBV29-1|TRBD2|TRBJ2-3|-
CSAFAGREPDTQYF
TGCAGCGCGTTCGCAGGGCGGGAGCCAGATACGCAGTATTTT
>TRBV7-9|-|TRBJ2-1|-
CASTIQGRNEQFF
TGTGCCAGCACCATACAGGGAAGGAATGAGCAGTTCTTC
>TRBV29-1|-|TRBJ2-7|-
CSVGATSFSEQYF
TGCAGCGTTGGGGCGACTAGTTTTTCCGAGCAGTACTTC
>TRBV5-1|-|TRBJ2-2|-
CASSFVPFGNTGELFF
TGCGCCAGCAGCTTCGTCCCATTCGGGAACACCGGGGAGCTGTTTTTT
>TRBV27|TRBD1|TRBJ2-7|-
CASTKTGDLEQYF
TGTGCCAGCACCAAGACAGGGGATCTCGAGCAGTACTTC
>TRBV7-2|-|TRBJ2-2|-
CASSLIGNPGTGELFF
TGTGCCAGCAGCTTAATTGGAAATCCGGGCACCGGGGAGCTGTTTTTT
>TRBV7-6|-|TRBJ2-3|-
CASSLSYGHQADTQYF
TGTGCCAGCAGCTTATCATACGGCCATCAGGCAGATACGCAGTATTTT
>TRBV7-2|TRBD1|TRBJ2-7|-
CASSSGQGAVEQYF
TGTGCCAGCAGCTCAGGACAGGGGGCAGTCGAGCAGTACTTC
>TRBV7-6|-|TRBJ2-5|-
CASSLEVQETQYF
TGTGCCAGCAGCTTAGAAGTGCAAGAGACCCAGTACTTC
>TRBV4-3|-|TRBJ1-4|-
CASSRDDEGKLFF
TGCGCCAGCAGCCGCGATGACGAGGGAAAACTGTTTTTT
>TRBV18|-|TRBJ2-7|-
CASSPGRHEQYF
TGTGCCAGCTCCCCCGGGCGGCACGAGCAGTACTTC
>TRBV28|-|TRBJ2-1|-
CASRVNDYNEQFF
TGTGCCAGCAGGGTTAATGACTACAATGAGCAGTTCTTC
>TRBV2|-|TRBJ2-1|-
CASSAGDREIAGSYNEQFF
TGTGCCAGCAGTGCGGGAGACAGGGAGATAGCGGGATCCTACAATGAGCAGTTCTTC
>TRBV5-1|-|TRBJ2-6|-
CASSLYSGANVLTF
TGCGCCAGCAGCTTGTACTCTGGGGCCAACGTCCTGACTTTC
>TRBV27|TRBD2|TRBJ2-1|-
CASSSGGSLLDEQFF
TGTGCCAGCAGTTCTGGCGGGAGTTTACTGGATGAGCAGTTCTTC
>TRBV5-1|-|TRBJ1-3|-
CASSLAGGGNTIYF
TGCGCCAGCAGCTTGGCCGGTGGTGGAAACACCATATATTTT
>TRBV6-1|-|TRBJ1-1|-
CASRRYTEAFF
TGTGCCAGCAGGAGATACACTGAAGCTTTCTTT
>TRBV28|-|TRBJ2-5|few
CASSLVWGANEETQYF
TGTGCCAGCAGTTTAGTGTGGGGGGCAAACGAAGAGACCCAGTACTTC
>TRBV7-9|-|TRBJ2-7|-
CASSSRGSNEQYF
TGTGCCAGCAGCTCAAGGGGGTCAAACGAGCAGTACTTC
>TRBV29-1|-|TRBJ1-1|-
CSVDRATEAFF
TGCAGCGTTGACAGGGCCACTGAAGCTTTCTTT
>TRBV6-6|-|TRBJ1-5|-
CASGEVGNQPQHF
TGTGCCAGTGGGGAGGTAGGCAATCAGCCCCAGCATTTT
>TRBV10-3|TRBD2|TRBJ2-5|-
CAISEVTSGDKETQYF
TGTGCCATCAGTGAGGTCACTAGCGGGGACAAAGAGACCCAGTACTTC
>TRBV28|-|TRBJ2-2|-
CASSLPLAPGGELFF
TGTGCCAGCAGTTTACCACTAGCTCCGGGCGGGGAGCTGTTTTTT
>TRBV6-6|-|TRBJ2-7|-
CASSFMPGGNYEQYF
TGTGCCAGCAGCTTCATGCCGGGGGGCAATTACGAGCAGTACTTC
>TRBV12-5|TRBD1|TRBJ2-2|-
CASGLGTGRNTGELFF
TGTGCTAGTGGGTTGGGGACAGGGAGGAACACCGGGGAGCTGTTTTTT
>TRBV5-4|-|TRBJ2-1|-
CASSLKERSASYNEQFF
TGTGCCAGCAGCTTGAAGGAGCGGTCGGCCTCCTACAATGAGCAGTTCTTC
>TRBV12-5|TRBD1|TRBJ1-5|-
CASGQARGQELYSNQPQHF
TGTGCTAGTGGCCAGGCTAGGGGACAGGAACTTTATAGCAATCAGCCCCAGCATTTT
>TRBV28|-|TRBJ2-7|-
CVSSARTPGVEQYF
TGTGTCAGCAGTGCCCGGACTCCGGGGGTCGAGCAGTACTTC
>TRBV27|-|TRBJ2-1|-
CASSLAVYNEQFF
TGTGCCAGCAGTCTTGCGGTTTACAATGAGCAGTTCTTC
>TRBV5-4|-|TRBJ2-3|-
CASSLKGKLKDTQYF
TGTGCCAGCAGCTTGAAGGGCAAGTTAAAAGATACGCAGTATTTT
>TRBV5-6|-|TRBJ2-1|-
CASSFLDGDEQFF
TGTGCCAGCAGCTTCTTAGATGGAGATGAGCAGTTCTTC
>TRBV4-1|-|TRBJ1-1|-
CASSQDFTIMNTEAFF
TGCGCCAGCAGCCAAGATTTCACTATCATGAACACTGAAGCTTTCTTT
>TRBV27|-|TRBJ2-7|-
CASSRAGLTYEQYF
TGTGCCAGCAGTAGGGCAGGCCTTACTTACGAGCAGTACTTC
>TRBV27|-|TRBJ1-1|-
CASSLGSNTEAFF
TGTGCCAGCAGCCTAGGGTCGAACACTGAAGCTTTCTTT
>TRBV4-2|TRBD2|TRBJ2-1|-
CASSRGTSGSYEQFF
TGTGCCAGCAGCCGCGGGACTAGCGGGAGTTATGAGCAGTTCTTC
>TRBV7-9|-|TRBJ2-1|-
CASSLGPAPDEQFF
TGTGCCAGCAGCTTGGGACCCGCCCCCGATGAGCAGTTCTTC
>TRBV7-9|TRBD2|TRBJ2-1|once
CASSLVTSGRDEQFF
TGTGCCAGCAGCTTAGTGACTAGCGGGCGGGATGAGCAGTTCTTC
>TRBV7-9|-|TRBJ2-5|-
CASSLGSETQYF
TGTGCCAGCAGCTTAGGGTCTGAGACCCAGTACTTC